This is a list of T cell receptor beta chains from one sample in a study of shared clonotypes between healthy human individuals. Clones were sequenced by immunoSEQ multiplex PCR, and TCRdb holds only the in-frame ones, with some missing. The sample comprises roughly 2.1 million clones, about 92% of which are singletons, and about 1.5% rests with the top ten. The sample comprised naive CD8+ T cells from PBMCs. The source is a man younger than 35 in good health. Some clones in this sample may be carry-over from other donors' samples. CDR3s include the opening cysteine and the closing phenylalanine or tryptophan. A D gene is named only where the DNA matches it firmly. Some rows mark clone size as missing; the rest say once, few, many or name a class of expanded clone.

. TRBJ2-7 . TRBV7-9 TGTGCCAGCAGCCCCATTGACAGACCCTACGAGCAGTACTTC CASSPIDRPYEQYF
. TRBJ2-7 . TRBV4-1 TGCGCCAGCAGCTCCCGAGTATCAGGGTACGAGCAGTACTTC CASSSRVSGYEQYF
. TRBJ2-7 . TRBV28 TGTGCCAGCAGTTGGGCTTACGAGCAGTACTTC CASSWAYEQYF
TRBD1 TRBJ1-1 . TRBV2 TGTGCCAGGGTTGGGGACAGTGAAGCTTTCTTT CARVGDSEAFF
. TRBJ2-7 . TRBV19 TGTGCCAGTAGTCAATGGCTAGCCGTATCCTACGAGCAGTACTTC CASSQWLAVSYEQYF
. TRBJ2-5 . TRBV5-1 TGCGCCAGCACGGGGATGGGAGAAAAGACCCAGTACTTC CASTGMGEKTQYF
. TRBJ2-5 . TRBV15 TGTGCCACCAGCAGAGGTCCGCCCGTCGAGACCCAGTACTTC CATSRGPPVETQYF
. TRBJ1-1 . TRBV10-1 TGCGCCAGCAGTGAAACCGACAGGTCTGTGGACACTGAAGCTTTCTTT CASSETDRSVDTEAFF
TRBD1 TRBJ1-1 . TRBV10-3 TGTGCCATAGCCCCCGGGACAGTGAACACTGAAGCTTTCTTT CAIAPGTVNTEAFF
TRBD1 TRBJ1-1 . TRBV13 TGTGCCAGCAGCGCCCGACAGGGGGCCGCTGAAGCTTTCTTT CASSARQGAAEAFF
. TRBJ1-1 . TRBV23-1 TGCGCCGCTGGCGGGGGGCCTTCGAACACTGAAGCTTTCTTT CAAGGGPSNTEAFF
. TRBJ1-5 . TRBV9 TGTGCCAGCAGCGACGACGGGAATCAGCCCCAGCATTTT CASSDDGNQPQHF
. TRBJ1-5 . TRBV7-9 TGTGCCAGCAGCTTAGGGGGACCCACGTATCAGCCCCAGCATTTT CASSLGGPTYQPQHF
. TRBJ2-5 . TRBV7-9 TGTGCCAGCAGCGTCATGGGCGGAGTACAAGAGACCCAGTACTTC CASSVMGGVQETQYF
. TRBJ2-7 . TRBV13 TGTGCCAGCAGCCCTGGTGCAGGGCCCTTCGACGAGCAGTACTTC CASSPGAGPFDEQYF
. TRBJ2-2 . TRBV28 TGTGCCAGCAGTCCTCTCGTGTGGCGGGAGAACACCGGGGAGCTGTTTTTT CASSPLVWRENTGELFF
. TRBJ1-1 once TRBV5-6 TGTGCCAGCAGCTTACAGAACACTGAAGCTTTCTTT CASSLQNTEAFF